This T cell receptor (beta chain) is from a study of cytomegalovirus exposure and HLA in healthy donors. Whole-study context: Caucasian-associated ancestry cluster membership applied to about four fifths of over 350 genotyped donors.

PCR employed 60 Vbeta and 13 Jbeta primers. Measured with immunoSEQ multiplex PCR; TCRdb has only the in-frame clones, and not every one. The sample yields 150,000 to 180,000 clones, about 74% seen once. At the time of sampling, donors were nominally healthy, though unrecorded immune exposures were likely. As concerns this clone: Its antigen is undetermined.

Germline assignment: CDR1 MDHEN and CDR2 SYDVKM. The ends were cut back, 4 bases at V and 8 bases at J, with 14 bases in the middle. The CDR3 is 14 residues long. Regarding the study as a whole: Owing to their indistinguishability, certain V segments, notably TRBV6-2 and TRBV6-3, were excluded. Earlier analysis looked at TCR beta V segments, and most were productive about 87% or about 30% of the time.

Sequencing was done on a sample of PBMCs. The chain links TRBV28 to TRBJ1-4; D may be TRBD1 (5 bases). This clonotype was sampled from a woman aged 40 to 50 in good health and CMV-seronegative. Written as DNA, the CDR3 is TGTGCCAGCAGTTCATCAGGGATCGAAGAAAAACTGTTTTTT. Translated: CASSSSGIEEKLFF.